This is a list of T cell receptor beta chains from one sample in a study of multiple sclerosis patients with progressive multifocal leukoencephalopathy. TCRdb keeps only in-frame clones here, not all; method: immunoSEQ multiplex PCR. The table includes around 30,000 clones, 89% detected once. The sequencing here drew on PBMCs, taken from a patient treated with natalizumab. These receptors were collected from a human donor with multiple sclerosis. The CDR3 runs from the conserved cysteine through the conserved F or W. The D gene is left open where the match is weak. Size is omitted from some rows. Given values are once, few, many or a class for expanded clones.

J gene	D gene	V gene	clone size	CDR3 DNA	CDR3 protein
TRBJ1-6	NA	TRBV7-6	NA	TGTGCCAGCAGCCCGGTAATTGGCAATTCACCCCTCCACTTT	CASSPVIGNSPLHF
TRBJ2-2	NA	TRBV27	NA	TGTGCCACCCAGAAGGCCGGGGAGCTGTTTTTT	CATQKAGELFF
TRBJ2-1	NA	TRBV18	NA	TGTGCCAGCTCACCCTTGGCCAGGGGACTTGACAATGAGCAGTTCTTC	CASSPLARGLDNEQFF
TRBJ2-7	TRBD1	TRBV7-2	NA	TGTGCCAGCAGCAATCCCGCGGACAGGGCCGGGTACTTC	CASSNPADRAGYF
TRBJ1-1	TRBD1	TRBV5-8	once	TGTGCCAGCAGCTTGGGGGACAGGGGAGCTGGGACTGAAGCTTTCTTT	CASSLGDRGAGTEAFF
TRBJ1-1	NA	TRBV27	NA	TGTGCCAGCAGTTCCCCCATAACAGGAACTAACACTGAAGCTTTCTTT	CASSSPITGTNTEAFF
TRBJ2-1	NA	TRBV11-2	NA	TGTGCCAGCAGCTTAGAGGGACCCTACAATGAGCAGTTCTTC	CASSLEGPYNEQFF
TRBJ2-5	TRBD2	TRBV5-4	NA	TGTGCCAGCAGCTGGGGGACTAGCGGGAGGGCCATGGAGACCCAGTACTTC	CASSWGTSGRAMETQYF
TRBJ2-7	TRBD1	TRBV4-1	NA	TGCGCCAGCAGCCAAGGATGGGGGACAGCCTCCTACGAGCAGTACTTC	CASSQGWGTASYEQYF
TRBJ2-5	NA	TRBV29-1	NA	TGCAGCGTAGCCGGGAAAGAGACCCAGTACTTC	CSVAGKETQYF
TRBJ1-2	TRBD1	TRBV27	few	TGTGCCAGCAGTTCAGTGCAGGGGGCGTGGGAGCATGGCTACACCTTC	CASSSVQGAWEHGYTF
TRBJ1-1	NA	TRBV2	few	TGTGCCAGCAGTGAGTTTGGGGGCGCGGGGACTGAAGCTTTCTTT	CASSEFGGAGTEAFF
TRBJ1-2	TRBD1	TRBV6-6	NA	TGTGCCACACAGGGGGCTTGGGGCTACACCTTC	CATQGAWGYTF
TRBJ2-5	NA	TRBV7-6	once	TGTGCCAGCAGCTTAGCAGTGGAGCAGACCCAGTACTTC	CASSLAVEQTQYF
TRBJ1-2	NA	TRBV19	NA	TGTGCCAGTAAGGCGAGGGCGGGAGGCTACACCTTC	CASKARAGGYTF
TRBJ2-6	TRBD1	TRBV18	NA	TGTGCCAGCTCACCACAGGGGACAGGGAGCTCTGGGGCCAACGTCCTGACTTTC	CASSPQGTGSSGANVLTF
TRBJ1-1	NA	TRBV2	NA	TGTGCCAGCAGCCGCTGGGGGACCATGAACACTGAAGCTTTCTTT	CASSRWGTMNTEAFF
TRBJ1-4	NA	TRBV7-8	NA	TGTGCCAGCAGCTTAGTCTCATATCCCCCCAATGAAAAACTGTTTTTT	CASSLVSYPPNEKLFF
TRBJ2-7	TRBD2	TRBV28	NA	TGTGCCAGCAGTTCGCCGGGGAGCGGGAGCTCCTACGAGCAGTACTTC	CASSSPGSGSSYEQYF
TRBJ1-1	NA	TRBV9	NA	TGTGCCAGCAGCGTAGCCCGGAACACTGAAGCTTTCTTT	CASSVARNTEAFF
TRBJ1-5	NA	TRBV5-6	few	TGTGCCAGCAGCCGAGGCAATCAGCCCCAGCATTTT	CASSRGNQPQHF
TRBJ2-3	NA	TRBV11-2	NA	TGTGCCAGCAGCTCCTCCAGGGGGGGCACAGATACGCAGTATTTT	CASSSSRGGTDTQYF
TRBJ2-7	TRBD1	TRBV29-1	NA	TGCAGCGTCCTCTCCAGGGGGAAAAGTCCCACTCTGGATTACGAGCAGTACTTC	CSVLSRGKSPTLDYEQYF
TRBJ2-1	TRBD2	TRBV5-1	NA	TGCGCCAGCAGCTTGGAGGTCCTAGCGGGAGGTGAGGAGTTCTTC	CASSLEVLAGGEEFF
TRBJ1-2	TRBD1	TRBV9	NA	TGTGCCAGCAGCCCTAGGGACAGAACAGACTATGGCTACACCTTC	CASSPRDRTDYGYTF
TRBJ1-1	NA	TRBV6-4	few	TGTGCCAGCAGTGCGATCAGGGGCACTGAAGCTTTCTTT	CASSAIRGTEAFF
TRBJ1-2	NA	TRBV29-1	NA	TGCAGCGTTGATGGGACACCTTCAAACTATGGCTACACCTTC	CSVDGTPSNYGYTF
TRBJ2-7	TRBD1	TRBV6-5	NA	TGTGCCAGCAGAAGTGGGGCCCAGGGGGCCTACGAGCAGTACTTC	CASRSGAQGAYEQYF
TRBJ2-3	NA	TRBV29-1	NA	TGCAGCGCTGGCCAGGCACTCACAGATACGCAGTATTTT	CSAGQALTDTQYF
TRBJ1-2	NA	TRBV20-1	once	TGCAGTGCTAATCCCGGGGATGGCTACACCTTC	CSANPGDGYTF
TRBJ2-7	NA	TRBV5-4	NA	TGTGCCAGCAGCCCGAGGCGGGGACTGGCCTACGAGCAGTACTTC	CASSPRRGLAYEQYF
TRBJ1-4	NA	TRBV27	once	TGTGCCAGCAGTTTAGCAGGGGCTAATGAAAAACTGTTTTTT	CASSLAGANEKLFF
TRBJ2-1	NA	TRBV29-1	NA	TGCAGCGTTTTTGGGGTGAATGAGCAGTTCTTC	CSVFGVNEQFF
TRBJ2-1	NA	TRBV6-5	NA	TGTGCCACCGGTTTGCGTAGCTCCTACAATGAGCAGTTCTTC	CATGLRSSYNEQFF
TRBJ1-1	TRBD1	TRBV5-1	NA	TGCGCCAGCAGTGAGGGACAGGCAGGATGGAACACTGAAGCTTTCTTT	CASSEGQAGWNTEAFF
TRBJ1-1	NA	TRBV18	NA	TGTGCCAGCTCACCGCCTTCGATCCAGGCTGAAGCTTTCTTT	CASSPPSIQAEAFF
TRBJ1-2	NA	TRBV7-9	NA	TGTGCCAGCAGCCCCTCTTTCCCGGGCGGCGGCTACACCTTC	CASSPSFPGGGYTF
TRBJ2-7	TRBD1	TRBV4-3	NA	TGCGCCAGCAGCCAAGAACGGCAGGGGGCTTACGAGCAGTACTTC	CASSQERQGAYEQYF
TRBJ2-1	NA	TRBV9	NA	TGTGCCAGCAGCGTAGGGGGCTCCTACAATGAGCAGTTCTTC	CASSVGGSYNEQFF
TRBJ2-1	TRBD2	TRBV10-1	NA	TGCGCCAGCAGTGGGGGACTACTGGCTGAGCAGTTCTTC	CASSGGLLAEQFF
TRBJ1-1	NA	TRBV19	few	TGTGCCAGTACCGAGAGGGGCAGGAACACTGAAGCTTTCTTT	CASTERGRNTEAFF
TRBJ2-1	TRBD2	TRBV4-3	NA	TGCGCCAGCAGCCCCCGTCGGGGGGTCTACAATGAGCAGTTCTTC	CASSPRRGVYNEQFF
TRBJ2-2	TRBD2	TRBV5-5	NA	TGTGCCAGCAGCTTGTTTTCGGGGACTAGCGGGAGTACCACCGGGGAGCTGTTTTTT	CASSLFSGTSGSTTGELFF
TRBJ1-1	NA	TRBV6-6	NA	TGTGCCAGCCTCAGATCGCAGGCGGACACTGAAGCTTTCTTT	CASLRSQADTEAFF
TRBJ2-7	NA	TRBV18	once	TGTGCCAGCTCACCACCTGGGCAGGGCCCCTACGAGCAGTACTTC	CASSPPGQGPYEQYF
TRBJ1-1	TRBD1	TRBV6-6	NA	TGTGCCAGCAGCCCGGGCAGGGGGATCAGTGAAGCTTTCTTT	CASSPGRGISEAFF
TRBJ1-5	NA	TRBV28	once	TGTGCCAGCAGTCCCCCCCAAGGGGGGAATCAGCCCCAGCATTTT	CASSPPQGGNQPQHF
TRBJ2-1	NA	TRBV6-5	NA	TGTGCCAGCAGTTACGGGGGGAGTGAGCAGTTCTTC	CASSYGGSEQFF
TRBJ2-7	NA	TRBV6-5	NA	TGTGCCAGCAGCCCCGGGACCTACGAGCAGTACTTC	CASSPGTYEQYF
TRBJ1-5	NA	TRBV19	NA	TGTGCCAGTAGTATGGCAATTAGCAATCAGCCCCAGCATTTT	CASSMAISNQPQHF
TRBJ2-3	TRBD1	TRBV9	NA	TGTGCCAGCAGCAGGCCTACAGGGGGAACAGGAGATACGCAGTATTTT	CASSRPTGGTGDTQYF
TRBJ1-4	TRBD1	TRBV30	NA	TGTGCCTGGAGGCCCGCACCAGGGGGGATCATTGAAAAACTGTTTTTT	CAWRPAPGGIIEKLFF
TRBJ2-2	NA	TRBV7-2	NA	TGTGCCAGCAGCTTGGCGCCCCTCACCGGGGAGCTGTTTTTT	CASSLAPLTGELFF
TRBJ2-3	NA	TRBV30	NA	TGTGCCTGGAGAAGGTTTGATACGCAGTATTTT	CAWRRFDTQYF
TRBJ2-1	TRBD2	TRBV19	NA	TGTGCCAGTAGTATAGGGACTAGCGGGATCTACAATGAGCAGTTCTTC	CASSIGTSGIYNEQFF